Listed here are 32 T cell receptor beta chains from one sample, sequenced in a study of blood T cell repertoires in COVID-19. The repertoire was sequenced with immunoSEQ multiplex PCR; TCRdb's copy has only in-frame clones and lacks some. The sample contains around 130,000 clones, approximately 90% of which appear only once. The material sequenced was peripheral blood. These receptors originate from a man aged 70 or older with active or convalescent COVID-19.

The J gene is TRBJ2-1, the V gene TRBV7-8; possible D gene TRBD2, 7 bases. Germline V lookup: CDR1 SGHVS, CDR2 FQNEAQ. V was cut by 5 bases and J by 2 bases, with 19 bases left in between. The CDR3 has 17 residues. As DNA, the CDR3 is TGTGCCAGCAGCGAAAGGGCGCCGGGGGGCACCTACAATGAGCAGTTCTTC. Its protein is CASSERAPGGTYNEQFF.

V usage is TRBV10-3 and J usage is TRBJ2-7, with TRBD2 matching over 15 bases. The germline V gene encodes CDR1 ENHRY and CDR2 SYGVKD. The CDR3 consists of 17 residues. The trim removed 4 bases at V and 3 bases at J, leaving 7 bases unmatched. The CDR3 loop reads CAISATGTSGRHYEQYF. The CDR3 DNA sequence: TGTGCCATCAGTGCGACCGGGACTAGCGGGAGGCACTACGAGCAGTACTTC.

This clone was detected once. One end of the junction does not line up with germline, which may come from a read error. This sequence joins TRBV6-1 and TRBJ2-7; TRBD2 might be the D (5 bases). Germline V gene sequence: CDR1 MNHNS, CDR2 SASEGT. CDR3 length: 14 residues. The CDR3 bases are TGTGCCAGCAGGGAAGGACCGGGGATCTACGAGCAGTACTTC. Its translation: CASREGPGIYEQYF.

The chain links TRBV29-1 to TRBJ2-5; 13 bases map to TRBD2. Trimming cost V 6 bases and J 7 bases; bases outside gene matches: 11. The length of the CDR3 is 15 residues. Germline CDR1 is SQVTM and CDR2 is ANQGSEA. The CDR3 DNA is TGCAGCGTGCTACTAGCGGGAGGGCCCGGCGGGACCCAGTACTTC. This sequence encodes CSVLLAGGPGGTQYF.

This rearrangement joins TRBV2 to TRBJ1-4, with D unclear. V was trimmed by 4 bases and J by 0 bases, leaving 9 bases between them. Germline values: CDR1 SNHLY, CDR2 FYNNEI. The CDR3 is 15 residues long. CDR3 loop: CASSAIRTTNEKLFF. The DNA for the CDR3 is TGTGCCAGCAGTGCTATAAGAACAACTAATGAAAAACTGTTTTTT.

This chain connects TRBV5-1 to TRBJ1-6; a weak D match, TRBD1 (5 bases). Between the trimmed V and J ends, which lost 5 bases and 0 bases, there was a span of 9 bases. CDR3 length: 15 amino acids. Looked up from germline, CDR1 is SGHRS and CDR2 is YFSETQ. Here the CDR3 DNA reads TGCGCCAGCAGTCTTGACAGCTCCTATAATTCACCCCTCCACTTT. It is translated as CASSLDSSYNSPLHF.

V usage is TRBV24-1 and J usage is TRBJ2-2, with D possibly matching TRBD2 (7 bases). This CDR3 has 16 residues. Per the germline V gene, CDR1 is KGHDR and CDR2 is SFDVKD. V shed 5 bases and J shed 4 bases, with 16 bases lying between them. CDR3 nucleotide sequence: TGTGCCACCAGTGCCTGGGGGGGGGCAGGCACCGGGGAGCTGTTTTTT. It specifies CATSAWGGAGTGELFF.

The rearrangement links TRBV29-1 to TRBJ2-7; 12 bases fit TRBD2. CDR3 size: 15 residues. Germline trimming cut 4 bases from V and 7 bases from J; bases unmatched to any gene: 11. CDR1 is SQVTM, CDR2 ANQGSEA, per germline. CDR3 sequence: CSVARLAGGPEEQYF. DNA of the CDR3: TGCAGCGTTGCGCGGCTAGCGGGAGGGCCGGAGGAGCAGTACTTC.

J is TRBJ2-5 and V is TRBV5-1; 8 bases line up with TRBD1. V was clipped by 4 bases and J by 2 bases; unmatched bases: 16. The V gene's germline CDR1 is SGHRS and CDR2 YFSETQ. The CDR3 runs to 18 residues. CDR3 sequence (DNA): TGCGCCAGCAGCCAAATAAAAAAAGACAGGGGCCTACAAGAGACCCAGTACTTC. It translates to CASSQIKKDRGLQETQYF.

This chain joins TRBV9 and TRBJ2-1; possible D gene TRBD2, 6 bases. Trimming pared 2 bases from V and 5 bases from J, leaving 11 bases between. The germline gives CDR1 SGDLS, CDR2 YYNGEE. The CDR3 has 14 amino acids. The CDR3 sequence: CASSVGLGHNEQFF. The DNA for the CDR3 is TGTGCCAGCAGCGTGGGACTCGGTCACAATGAGCAGTTCTTC. The full variable domain, completed using reference TRBV9 and TRBJ2-1, is DSGVTQTPKHLITATGQRVTLRCSPRSGDLSVYWYQQSLDQGLQFLIQYYNGEERAKGNILERFSAQQFPDLHSELNLSSLELGDSALYFCASSVGLGHNEQFFGPGTRLTVL.

This chain joins TRBV28 and TRBJ1-2; 7 bases align to TRBD1. Germline V gene lookup returns CDR1 MDHEN and CDR2 SYDVKM. V dropped 8 bases and J dropped 2; count of bases not matched to a gene: 2. This CDR3 is 12 amino acids long. The CDR3, as DNA: TGTGCCAGCGCGACAGGGAACTATGGCTACACCTTC. Protein: CASATGNYGYTF.

J is TRBJ2-1 and V is TRBV7-8; maybe TRBD1 (6 bases). V lost 3 bases, J lost 0 bases, and 15 bases lay in between. Germline assignment: CDR1 SGHVS and CDR2 FQNEAQ. This CDR3 region has 17 residues. The CDR3: CASSLGAALSSYNEQFF. As DNA, the CDR3 is TGTGCCAGCAGCTTGGGGGCGGCGTTGAGCTCCTACAATGAGCAGTTCTTC.

The V gene is TRBV9, the J gene TRBJ2-7; 9 nucleotides line up with TRBD2. CDR3 length: 16 amino acids. Unmatched junction bases numbered 15, after V lost 4 bases and J lost 7 bases. Per the germline V gene, CDR1 is SGDLS and CDR2 is YYNGEE. The CDR3 sequence is CASSPQTSGPPVEQYF. The CDR3, as DNA: TGTGCCAGCAGCCCCCAGACTAGCGGTCCGCCGGTAGAGCAGTACTTC.

The chain links TRBV9 to TRBJ2-7, with 7 bases identical to TRBD2. There are 14 residues in the CDR3. The ends lost 3 bases at V and 2 bases at J; junction bases unmatched: 5. CDR1 and CDR2 from the germline V gene are SGDLS and YYNGEE. This CDR3 reads CASSGRETPYEQYF. DNA for the CDR3: TGTGCCAGCAGCGGGCGGGAGACCCCCTACGAGCAGTACTTC.

The rearrangement links TRBV2 to TRBJ1-5; no firm D call. This CDR3 has 15 residues. Germline CDR1 and CDR2: SNHLY and FYNNEI. Trimming removed 6 bases from V and 1 base from J, with 13 bases in between. The CDR3 DNA sequence: TGTGCCAGCAGGGAATTGGGAGGCAGCAATCAGCCCCAGCATTTT. It codes for CASRELGGSNQPQHF.

The CDR3 spells CSVGQGRDTQYF. DNA for the CDR3: TGCAGCGTTGGTCAGGGTAGAGATACGCAGTATTTT. This rearrangement joins TRBV29-1 to TRBJ2-3; a weak D match, TRBD1 (5 bases). CDR3 length equals 12 residues. V shed 4 bases and J shed 5 bases, with 10 bases lying between them. Per germline, CDR1 SQVTM and CDR2 ANQGSEA.

The chain recombines TRBV14 with TRBJ2-3, with 9 bases lining up with TRBD2. Trimming took 2 bases from V and 5 from J; bases not matched to a gene: 8. This CDR3 comprises 16 residues. Germline-derived CDR1 and CDR2 are SGHDN and FVKESK. CDR3 sequence reads: CASSQTPLLAGDTQYF. In DNA, the CDR3 is TGTGCCAGCAGCCAAACTCCTTTACTAGCGGGAGATACGCAGTATTTT. Based on the CDR3 plus reference TRBV14 and TRBJ2-3, the full variable domain is EAGVTQFPSHSVIEKGQTVTLRCDPISGHDNLYWYRRVMGKEIKFLLHFVKESKQDESGMPNNRFLAERTGGTYSTLKVQPAELEDSGVYFCASSQTPLLAGDTQYFGPGTRLTVL.

Regarding this clone: An end of the junction differs from the germline gene, which may be a read error. The V call is TRBV19, the J call TRBJ1-2, with TRBD1 matching over 8 bases. CDR3 length: 15 residues. CDR1 LNHDA and CDR2 SQIVND come from the germline V gene (reference sequence). CDR3 in DNA: TGTGCCAGTAGGATAGACAGGGGAACTAACTATGGCTACACCTTC. It encodes CASRIDRGTNYGYTF.

The genes are TRBV19 and TRBJ1-5; maybe TRBD1 (5 bases). The length of the CDR3 is 16 residues. The V gene's germline CDR1 is LNHDA and CDR2 SQIVND (reference sequence). V lost 6 bases to trimming and J lost 0 bases, with 15 bases between them. CDR3 coding DNA: TGTGCCAGTAGGACCACGGGGGGTAATAGCAATCAGCCCCAGCATTTT. It encodes CASRTTGGNSNQPQHF. Using reference TRBV19 and TRBJ1-5 for the parts outside the CDR3, the full variable domain is DGGITQSPKYLFRKEGQNVTLSCEQNLNHDAMYWYRQDPGQGLRLIYYSQIVNDFQKGDIAEGYSVSREKKESFPLTVTSAQKNPTAFYLCASRTTGGNSNQPQHFGDGTRLSIL.

V gene TRBV27 combines with J gene TRBJ1-4; 7 bases are a match to TRBD1. Germline lookup yields CDR1 MNHEY and CDR2 SMNVEV (reference sequence). The CDR3 covers 16 residues. V was clipped by 4 bases and J by 7 bases; unmatched bases: 12. The CDR3 spells CASSYYPTGTGEKLFF. CDR3 DNA sequence: TGTGCCAGCAGTTACTACCCGACAGGGACCGGTGAAAAACTGTTTTTT.

The chain joins TRBV2 to TRBJ1-1; D not certain. This CDR3 is built from 11 residues. CDR1 is SNHLY and CDR2 is FYNNEI in the germline V gene. V shed 8 bases and J shed 8 bases, with 12 bases lying between them. In DNA form, the CDR3 reads TGTGCCAGCGTCTTGCAGGTAGAAGCTTTCTTT. Protein: CASVLQVEAFF.

The V and J genes are TRBV2 and TRBJ2-7; D call uncertain. The length of the CDR3 is 14 residues. V dropped 6 bases and J dropped 1 base, with 13 bases sitting between them. Germline V gene sequence: CDR1 SNHLY, CDR2 FYNNEI. The CDR3 reads CASSPRPYSYEQYF. CDR3 DNA: TGTGCCAGCAGCCCTAGACCATATTCCTACGAGCAGTACTTC.

V and J are TRBV1 and TRBJ2-7; the tabulated D call, TRBD2, remains unverified against the DNA. TRBV1 is given as a pseudogene. CDR3 size: 15 residues. The CDR3 sequence: CTSSLLPTYHYEQYF. The DNA for the CDR3 is TGCACCAGCAGCCTCCTCCCGACTTACCACTACGAGCAGTACTTC.

This clone appeared a single time. The chain combines TRBV28 with TRBJ1-2, with D unresolved. V lost 5 bases to trimming and J lost 7 bases, with 8 bases between them. The CDR3 has 11 residues. Germline CDR1 is MDHEN and CDR2 is SYDVKM. CDR3 loop: CASSQEAGYTF. For the CDR3, the DNA is TGTGCCAGCAGTCAGGAAGCTGGCTACACCTTC.

V usage is TRBV20-1 and J usage is TRBJ2-1; D not resolved. Trimming stripped 6 bases from V and 10 bases from J, with 13 bases between. Germline CDR1 and CDR2: DFQATT and SNEGSKA (reference sequence). CDR3 size: 11 residues. CDR3 sequence: CSAPDWNEQFF. The CDR3 DNA reads as TGCAGTGCCCCCGACTGGAACGAGCAGTTCTTC.

This clone was counted a single time. V and J are TRBV14 and TRBJ2-7; D may be TRBD2 (6 bases). V was clipped by 0 bases and J by 4 bases, with 19 bases between them. The CDR3 loop spans 17 amino acids. Germline CDR1 and CDR2: SGHDN and FVKESK. CDR3 residues: CASSQDRGISAGYEQYF. The CDR3 coding sequence is TGTGCCAGCAGCCAAGATCGGGGGATCTCTGCTGGGTACGAGCAGTACTTC.

CDR3 region: CASSLGSGPSYEQYF. Here the CDR3 DNA reads TGTGCCAGCAGCTTAGGGTCAGGGCCTTCCTACGAGCAGTACTTC. The chain combines TRBV13 with TRBJ2-7; tentative D call: TRBD1 (5 bases). Germline CDR1 and CDR2: PRHDT and FYEKMQ (reference sequence). The CDR3 is 15 residues long. Trimming removed 0 bases at V and 1 base at J, with 10 bases between.

The chain employs TRBV5-1 and TRBJ2-1; D is uncertain. Trimming shortened V by 1 base and J by 5 bases, and 16 bases separated the two germline ends. The CDR3 has 16 amino acids. From germline, CDR1 is SGHRS and CDR2 YFSETQ. In DNA, the CDR3 is TGCGCCAGCAGCTTGTGGGTGTACGGAGACGACAATGAGCAGTTCTTC. Translation gives CASSLWVYGDDNEQFF.

The genes are TRBV4-2 and TRBJ1-1, with 9 positions matching TRBD1. The V gene's germline CDR1 is LGHNA and CDR2 YNFKEQ. The CDR3 length is 16 residues. The trim removed 0 bases at V and 4 bases at J, leaving 6 bases unmatched. This chain's CDR3 is CASSQDWEQGATEAFF. In DNA, the CDR3 is TGTGCCAGCAGCCAAGATTGGGAACAGGGGGCCACTGAAGCTTTCTTT.

The V and J genes are TRBV29-1 and TRBJ2-5; tentatively, D is TRBD1 (5 bases). The V end lost 7 bases, the J end lost 4 bases, and 13 bases lay between the germline ends. Germline V gives CDR1 SQVTM, CDR2 ANQGSEA. This CDR3 is built from 12 residues. The CDR3 sequence is CSAKVGVETQYF. CDR3 DNA: TGCAGCGCCAAAGTAGGGGTAGAGACCCAGTACTTC.

This clone was observed a single time. The rearrangement links TRBV15 to TRBJ1-1, with TRBD1 matching over 7 bases. The length of the CDR3 is 15 residues. In germline, CDR1 is LNHNV, CDR2 YYDKDF (reference sequence). With 3 bases clipped from V and 4 bases from J, the junction kept 8 bases outside the gene matches. In nucleotides, the CDR3 is TGTGCCACCAGCAGGAAGGGGGCGGTTATCACTGAAGCTTTCTTT. Translating gives CATSRKGAVITEAFF. Based on the CDR3 plus reference TRBV15 and TRBJ1-1, the full variable domain is DAMVIQNPRYQVTQFGKPVTLSCSQTLNHNVMYWYQQKSSQAPKLLFHYYDKDFNNEADTPDNFQSRRPNTSFCFLDIRSPGLGDTAMYLCATSRKGAVITEAFFGQGTRLTVV.

V gene TRBV10-3 combines with J gene TRBJ2-2, with TRBD2 identical over 11 bases. After removal of 2 bases from V and 5 bases from J, the junction contained 7 bases not matched to a gene. Per the germline V gene, CDR1 is ENHRY and CDR2 is SYGVKD. The length of the CDR3 is 17 residues. CDR3 bases: TGTGCCATCAGTGAGAGTTATAGCGGGAGGGTAACCGGGGAGCTGTTTTTT. Its translation is CAISESYSGRVTGELFF.